Below, 22 T cell receptor beta chains from the same sample are listed, as sequenced in a study of T-cell reconstitution after alpha-beta-depleted transplantation in children (dated by TCRdb to about 2016). Library generation was performed with PCR. Sequenced on an Illumina HiSeq 2500. Molecular barcoding was employed in the preparation of TCR libraries, with unique molecular identifiers being used to normalize TCRbeta repertoire quantification. TCRdb's own reprocessing of the public reads used fastp at Q25 and MiXCR and kept productive beta chains. Each CDR3 protein appears once, grouped with its most common genes and DNA. In this sample the table shows a few hundred thousand distinct CDR3 sequences, 10% to 13% of which occur a single time. The ten largest clones represent less than 2.5% of the sample. This specimen was PBMCs from the stem cell graft donor, taken from the stem cell graft. Source of these receptors: a human donor who donated a stem cell graft to a child with acute lymphoblastic leukemia.

This chain joins TRBV4-1 and TRBJ1-2; TRBD1 agrees at 7 bases. This CDR3 has 17 residues. Germline CDR1 reads MGHRA; CDR2 reads YSYEKL. Losses at the gene ends were 0 bases for V and 1 base for J; bases not matched to a gene: 8. CDR3: CASSQEGEGQRNYGYTF. CDR3 bases: TGCGCCAGCAGCCAAGAAGGTGAGGGACAGCGTAACTATGGCTACACCTTC.

This clonotype was detected a few times. This chain joins TRBV5-5 and TRBJ2-3; possibly TRBD1 or TRBD2 for D (5 bases each). Trimming pared 0 bases from V and 1 base from J, leaving 12 bases between. The CDR3 is made up of 16 amino acids. CDR1 and CDR2 from the germline V gene are SGHKS and YYEKEE (reference sequence). This CDR3 is CASSLEGLGGTDTQYF. CDR3 sequence (DNA): TGTGCCAGCAGCTTGGAGGGGCTGGGGGGCACAGATACGCAGTATTTT.

This clonotype was seen a few times. V and J are TRBV4-3 and TRBJ2-1; 9 nucleotides align to TRBD1. V was pared by 7 bases and J by 9 bases, with 7 bases of the junction left unmatched. The CDR3 is 13 amino acids. Per germline, CDR1 LGHNA and CDR2 YSLEER. The CDR3 DNA sequence: TGCGCCAGCACTGGACAGGGGTCAAGTGAGCAGTTCTTC. Protein sequence: CASTGQGSSEQFF.

This clonotype was seen more than once but under ten times. V and J are TRBV20-1 and TRBJ2-1; TRBD2 matches 7 bases. This CDR3 is 15 amino acids long. Looked up from germline, CDR1 is DFQATT and CDR2 is SNEGSKA (reference sequence). Trimming took 0 bases from V and 7 from J; bases not matched to a gene: 9. CDR3 amino acids: CSAREGEGVWNEQFF. The CDR3, as DNA: TGCAGTGCTAGAGAAGGGGAGGGCGTTTGGAATGAGCAGTTCTTC.

This chain uses TRBV7-2 with TRBJ2-7; 8 bases agree with TRBD1. After removal of 0 bases from V and 3 bases from J, the junction contained 7 bases not matched to a gene. The CDR3 totals 16 residues. The germline V gene has CDR1 SGHTA and CDR2 FQGNSA. As DNA, the CDR3 is TGTGCCAGCAGCTTAGCAGGAACAGGGGGTTACTACGAGCAGTACTTC. Translation: CASSLAGTGGYYEQYF.

The table lists this clonotype with a few counts. J is TRBJ2-5 and V is TRBV6-5, with D possibly matching TRBD2 (6 bases). Germline V gene sequence: CDR1 MNHEY, CDR2 SVGAGI. The CDR3 totals 15 residues. The V end was cut by 0 bases, the J end by 4 bases, with 12 bases between. The CDR3 region is CASSYSRGGAETQYF. The CDR3, as DNA: TGTGCCAGCAGTTACTCCCGGGGCGGGGCAGAGACCCAGTACTTC.

This clonotype has more than one count but fewer than ten. This chain joins TRBV29-1 and TRBJ1-2; TRBD1 might be the D (6 bases). In germline, CDR1 is SQVTM, CDR2 ANQGSEA. The CDR3 covers 14 residues. Deletions cut 4 bases from V and 1 base from J, with 13 bases between. CDR3 sequence reads: CSVGGQSNNYGYTF. CDR3 nucleotide sequence: TGCAGCGTTGGGGGGCAGAGTAATAACTATGGCTACACCTTC.

This clonotype was detected only a few times. This chain links TRBV7-6 with TRBJ1-3; D gene ambiguous. Looked up from germline, CDR1 is SGHVS and CDR2 is FNYEAQ. V shed 5 bases and J shed 8 bases, with 13 bases lying between them. The CDR3 runs 13 residues. The CDR3 DNA follows: TGTGCCAGCAGCGAGGACCCCTGGGACACCATATATTTT. It translates to CASSEDPWDTIYF. The variable domain in full, completed from reference TRBV7-6 and TRBJ1-3, reads GAGVSQSPRYKVTKRGQDVALRCDPISGHVSLYWYRQALGQGPEFLTYFNYEAQQDKSGLPNDRFSAERPEGSISTLTIQRTEQRDSAMYRCASSEDPWDTIYFGEGSWLTVV.

This chain uses TRBV6-1 with TRBJ1-4; D is uncertain. The CDR3 contains 12 residues. Per germline, CDR1 MNHNS and CDR2 SASEGT. Trimming stripped 8 bases from V and 3 bases from J, with 7 bases between. Written as DNA, the CDR3 is TGTGCCAGCCAGAGGTCTAATGAAAAACTGTTTTTT. Its protein is CASQRSNEKLFF.

This sequence joins TRBV7-9 and TRBJ2-1, with D unclear. The germline V gene encodes CDR1 SEHNR and CDR2 FQNEAQ (reference sequence). The V and J ends lost 0 bases and 0 bases respectively, with 9 bases between them. The CDR3 totals 16 residues. The CDR3 DNA reads TGTGCCAGCAGCTTAGCGCCCGTGAGCTCCTACAATGAGCAGTTCTTC. Translating it yields CASSLAPVSSYNEQFF.

This clonotype was recorded a few times. The chain recombines TRBV18 with TRBJ2-7; possibly TRBD1 for D (6 bases). V was clipped by 5 bases and J by 3 bases, with 14 bases between them. Germline V gives CDR1 KGHSH, CDR2 LQKENI. The CDR3 consists of 14 residues. CDR3 nucleotide sequence: TGTGCCAGCTCAATACGGGACAACTTCTACGAGCAGTACTTC. It codes for CASSIRDNFYEQYF.

This sequence joins TRBV7-2 and TRBJ2-2; no definite D call. The V gene's germline CDR1 is SGHTA and CDR2 FQGNSA. V was shortened by 1 base and J by 7 bases, with 4 bases between the two germline ends. This CDR3 comprises 12 residues. CDR3: CASSLELGELFF. For the CDR3, the DNA is TGTGCCAGCAGCTTAGAACTCGGGGAGCTGTTTTTT.

This clonotype was counted many times. The CDR3 protein is CASSFTGNEQFF. As DNA, the CDR3 is TGCGCCAGCAGTTTTACAGGGAATGAGCAGTTCTTC. The chain combines TRBV5-1 with TRBJ2-1; a weak D match, TRBD1 (6 bases). V was trimmed by 5 bases and J by 7 bases, leaving 10 bases between them. Germline V CDR1 and CDR2: SGHRS, YFSETQ. This CDR3 spans 12 amino acids.

This clonotype occurred a few times. V is TRBV5-1 and J is TRBJ2-1; a possible D gene is TRBD1 (6 bases). Germline V CDR1 and CDR2: SGHRS, YFSETQ. The ends were cut back, 7 bases at V and 5 bases at J, with 10 bases in the middle. The CDR3 sequence is 12 residues long. The CDR3 reads CASQGLNNEQFF. DNA of the CDR3: TGCGCCAGCCAGGGGCTCAACAATGAGCAGTTCTTC.

This clonotype has more than one count but fewer than ten. The chain joins TRBV7-9 to TRBJ2-7; 7 nucleotides match TRBD1. Germline V lookup: CDR1 SEHNR, CDR2 FQNEAQ (reference sequence). Losses at the gene ends were 5 bases for V and 6 bases for J; bases not matched to a gene: 10. The length of the CDR3 is 14 residues. The CDR3 is CASSHSTGSAEQYF. The CDR3 DNA sequence: TGTGCCAGCAGCCACTCGACAGGGTCGGCCGAGCAGTACTTC.

This chain joins TRBV28 and TRBJ2-7; TRBD1 aligns across 9 bases. The trim removed 6 bases at V and 4 bases at J, leaving 10 bases unmatched. The CDR3 is made up of 15 amino acids. Per the germline V gene, CDR1 is MDHEN and CDR2 is SYDVKM. Written as DNA, the CDR3 is TGTGCCAGCAGGCACCGTACCGGGACAGGGTACGAGCAGTACTTC. Its translation: CASRHRTGTGYEQYF.

As for this clonotype: At one end the junction does not follow the germline gene, possibly because of a read error. The V and J genes are TRBV20-1 and TRBJ2-4, with D hard to call. Germline-derived CDR1 and CDR2 are DFQATT and SNEGSKA (reference sequence). CDR3 length: 17 amino acids. CDR3: CTARGVPGGGLRPIQYF. CDR3 nucleotide sequence: TGCACTGCTAGAGGTGTCCCCGGCGGCGGCCTAAGGCCCATTCAGTACTTC.

This clonotype was counted ten times or more. V usage is TRBV5-1 and J usage is TRBJ2-5; tentatively, D is TRBD1 (6 bases). Germline CDR1 and CDR2: SGHRS and YFSETQ. V gave up 4 bases and J gave up 1 base, with 14 bases separating them. This CDR3 region has 15 residues. Written as DNA, the CDR3 is TGCGCCAGCAGCCGGGACAACGGGATCCAAGAGACCCAGTACTTC. Its translation is CASSRDNGIQETQYF.

This sequence joins TRBV6-1 and TRBJ2-3, with a tentative D call TRBD2 (5 bases). The germline V and J ends were trimmed by 5 bases and 0 bases, with 15 bases remaining between them. This CDR3 region has 16 residues. Germline V gene lookup returns CDR1 MNHNS and CDR2 SASEGT. The CDR3 nucleotides read TGTGCCAGCAGTCGTGGGAGCGGAGGAAGCACAGATACGCAGTATTTT. Residues: CASSRGSGGSTDTQYF.

This clonotype was counted many times. The chain is built from TRBV6-2 or TRBV6-3 and TRBJ1-2, with D possibly being TRBD1 (6 bases). CDR1 and CDR2 (germline): MNHEY, SVGEGT. Trimming took 7 bases from V and 5 from J, leaving 14 bases between them. The CDR3 totals 13 residues. This chain's CDR3 is CASTPGHPYGYTF. CDR3 coding DNA: TGTGCCAGCACACCGGGACATCCTTATGGCTACACCTTC.

V gene TRBV19 combines with J gene TRBJ2-7; no firm D call. Germline V CDR1 and CDR2: LNHDA, SQIVND (reference sequence). The CDR3 is 14 amino acids. V was cut by 0 bases and J by 3 bases, with 9 bases left in between. The CDR3 sequence: CASSIETRNYEQYF. The CDR3 DNA follows: TGTGCCAGTAGTATAGAAACCAGAAACTACGAGCAGTACTTC.

This clonotype was detected only a few times. An end of the junction does not agree with germline; a read error may underlie this. The chain has TRBV7-8 and TRBJ2-7; 12 nucleotides align to TRBD2. The CDR3 sequence is 15 residues long. Per the germline V gene, CDR1 is SGHVS and CDR2 is FQNEAQ. The CDR3 DNA is TGTGCCAGCAGCCTAGCGGGAGGGTCAGTCCACGAGCAGTACTTC. This codes for CASSLAGGSVHEQYF.